The sequence of this T cell receptor (beta chain) was determined in a study of cytomegalovirus exposure and HLA in healthy donors (dated by TCRdb to 2016 to 2017). About the full investigation: According to an earlier analysis of 450 to 650 of the donors, about 179 million T cells yielded 117 million unique TCR beta sequences and less than 300 Gb of sequence data. An early release that covered more than 550 HLA-typed donors contained approximately 300 gigabases of sequencing data and about 93 million unique TCR sequences. The genetic ancestry cluster associated with self-reported Caucasian donors included roughly 84% of the roughly 410 genotyped donors. The study aimed to test whether cataloging public T cell receptors could reveal signatures of past pathogen exposure. The T cell repertoires of some 670 subjects were profiled by immunosequencing and related to cytomegalovirus serostatus. A separate validation cohort of about 110 different subjects was used in addition to the 666-subject first cohort. The study combined high-throughput TCR immunosequencing, statistical association of individual TCRs with disease status, and machine learning to predict cytomegalovirus infection status. To study patterns of TCR occurrence, a later analysis re-analyzed previously published TCR beta repertoires from 650 to 750 donors and added high-resolution HLA genotyping. Rather than drawing on any new phenotypic data, the later analysis identified candidate immune exposures from TCR beta sequences and the way those sequences occurred across donors. In an earlier analysis of 587 of the donors, high-throughput TCR beta sequencing was used to judge whether each TCR beta V gene segment behaved as functional or pseudogenic. Donor age, sex, ethnicity and CMV serostatus were collected together with the repertoire data. In a later genetic analysis, genome-wide SNP genotypes for about three fifths of the roughly 670 donors were used, and that subset was treated as a discovery cohort. All discovery cohort repertoires had been generated using a single sequencing platform. HLA typing included class I and class II loci at four-digit resolution. Typing coverage differed by locus: A, B, C, DRB1 and DQB1 were typed in roughly 620-640 donors, DQA1 in 500 to 550, DPA1 in 600 to 610, and DPB1 in just under 480. A handful of DR-DQ haplotypes were handled as single units for association and clustering because linkage in the cohort was strong. Among 350 to 400 genotyped donors of the cohort, an average of approximately 240,000 unique TCR beta nucleotide sequences were sequenced per donor, 15% to 20% of them non-productive. Paper-wide results and their limitations: A later analysis found that most CMV-associated TCR beta chains appeared HLA-restricted, with HLA associations seemingly driven largely by CMV exposure. In vitro tests confirmed that a few of the cytomegalovirus-associated TCR beta chains recognize cytomegalovirus antigens. In a later analysis, the rate of TCR association differed among HLA loci, with DRB1 alleles having the most associated TCRs and HLA-C alleles having the fewest. When HLA alleles, especially DR and DQ, strongly co-occurred, attributing TCR associations to individual alleles was difficult. While some public TCRs were present in many individuals, most TCR sequences turned up only very rarely across donors. Correlated functional status among segregating V segments might be attributable to linkage disequilibrium, but an unknown experimental factor could not be ruled out. The sequencing pipeline was judged likely to have produced a cluster of highly shared sequence variants as a technical artifact. The cohort was sequenced for TCR beta chains only, and without alpha or paired-chain data the features that could be detected were limited. Some IMGT-functional V segments, including TRBV6-2 and TRBV6-3, could not be told apart with the 87-base-pair reads, so those segments were excluded. A later genetic analysis reported fewer N-insertions in productive TCRs among donors in an Asian-associated ancestry cluster than the roughly 700-donor mean. In an earlier analysis of approximately 590 of the donors, most TCR beta V segments appeared in productive rearrangements about 87% or about 30% of the time, broadly matching IMGT annotations. The presence/absence analyses assumed that sequencing depth was roughly uniform across donors, and that assumption may not be true. The study gave a list of under 200 TCR beta chains associated with cytomegalovirus. Because some donors lacked HLA typing at each locus, the association tests relied only on the typed subset. Specific HLA alleles were associated with about 17,000 TCR beta sequences at a false discovery rate of 0.05 in a later analysis. The only immune exposure information available for the cohort was CMV serostatus. Compared with equally common non-associated chains, HLA-associated TCR beta chains in a later analysis were more clonally expanded and had lower generation probabilities. The earlier analysis of around 600 of the donors excluded approximately 17 rarely observed V segments, including chromosome 9 orphons, because counts were too low. The authors suggested that the approach could potentially be generalized to other disease states and immunological phenotypes. A further reported finding was that TCR beta sequences accurately predicted the HLA-A and HLA-B alleles for most subjects in the first cohort. A later analysis reported that several top co-occurrence clusters appeared linked to parvovirus B19, influenza, CMV and Epstein-Barr virus. The classifier was reported to diagnose cytomegalovirus status with high specificity and sensitivity in both the original cohort and the validation cohort. A later genetic analysis associated a missense DCLRE1C variant with V-gene and J-gene trimming of TCR beta chains, and an independent cohort replicated the association.

As to this clone: The clone's antigen remains unknown. No base-level quality is on record; no much larger clone is a single base apart.

The library was made by the immunoSEQ multiplex PCR assay. The multiplex PCR relied on a mix of 60 forward primers for TCR Vbeta segments and 13 reverse primers for TCR Jbeta segments. The CDR3 region of rearranged TCR beta genes was amplified from genomic DNA by a multiplex PCR assay. The Illumina HiSeq System was used to sequence the amplified TCR beta libraries as 87-base-pair reads. For the original study's pipeline: In a later analysis, some 80 million unique TCR beta chains were counted across the 500 to 850 repertoires, and some 10 million of these chains were shared by at least two donors. Raw reads were error-corrected and collapsed into unique sequences with a nearest-neighbor algorithm that merged closely related sequences to remove PCR and sequencing errors. To assign V, D and J gene segments, CDR3 sequences were aligned to IMGT reference sequences. For a sequence to be retained, at least a six-nucleotide match to both a V gene segment and a J gene segment was required. Rearrangements were called productive when the CDR3 lacked stop codons and stayed in frame with V and J; all others were non-productive. CDR3 was defined according to IMGT convention as the region running from the second conserved V-encoded cysteine to the conserved J-encoded phenylalanine. Sequences without an unambiguous match to a single V gene segment were excluded from the earlier analysis of 450 to 650 of the donors. In an earlier analysis of approximately 500 of the donors, a V segment was called functional when productive rearrangements were above 56.7%, and segregating when the standard deviation between donors exceeded 5%. A statistical classification framework was built for diagnosing cytomegalovirus status from the catalog of TCR beta chain sequences. In a later analysis, V and J genes were assigned by comparing TCR nucleotide sequences against IMGT/GENE-DB human TR gene sequences. Using the TCRdist pipeline, a later analysis assigned CDR3 sequences along with most-parsimonious VDJ recombination scenarios. In a later analysis, each TCR beta chain was defined by its CDR3 amino acid sequence together with its V-gene family, and reads lacking a unique V-gene family were excluded. A later analysis removed several hundred highly shared, low-generation-probability nucleotide sequences to deal with suspected cross-contamination and a sequencing artifact. For each public chain, a later analysis derived a clonal expansion index from normalized ranks of inferred template counts within each repertoire. A later analysis computed generation probabilities with a VDJ recombination model fitted to out-of-frame rearrangements, and checked the results against IGoR. Hypergeometric tests were used in a later analysis to score TCR-TCR, TCR-HLA and TCR-CMV co-occurrence, with a repertoire-size bias correction applied to the TCR pairs. A later analysis estimated false discovery rates by permuting HLA or CMV assignments 20 times. In a later analysis, co-occurring TCRs were grouped using DBSCAN, and TCRdist sequence similarity was added for clustering within HLA-allele-positive subsets. Repertoires with fewer than 30,000 or more than 120,000 public chains, plus five repertoires with anomalous nucleotide sharing, were excluded from co-occurrence clustering. Held by TCRdb, this immuneACCESS table contains in-frame sequences only and omits some clones. Under half of the omission traces to an unresolved V gene where checked; the cause of the rest is unknown. The V and J calls and the clone size are those of that table, but D and trimming were determined from the DNA. The sample table contains roughly 190,000 clones; only one count was recorded for roughly 80% of them. Approximately 1.5% of the sample is in the top ten clones.

The cohort consisted of approximately 690 healthy bone marrow donors. At the time of sampling, all cohort members were nominally healthy, though unrecorded immune exposures were likely present. The donor tested CMV seronegative and was one of the 352 seronegative cohort members. Each donor provided a peripheral blood sample, and peripheral blood mononuclear cells were used for TCR beta sequencing. Genomic DNA extraction from the blood cell samples was performed with the Qiagen DNeasy Blood Extraction Kit. The CDR3 covers 15 residues, taking in both the cysteine and the valine. The sequence is cut down to CDR3 DNA, 45 bases in frame from base 1. V and J lose 0 bases and 0 bases, and a span of 9 bases separates them. The CDR1 and CDR2 encoded by the germline V gene are LGHNA and YSLEER.

The chain uses TRBV4-3 and TRBJ2-7; TRBD2 is perhaps the D gene, given 5 matching bases. Input material: PBMCs. The receptor was derived from a woman aged 18 to 35 in good health and CMV-seronegative. The CDR3 corresponds to CASSQDRRSSYEQYV. The nucleotide sequence reads as follows: TGCGCCAGCAGCCAAGACAGGAGGAGCTCCTACGAGCAGTACGTC.